The rows below give T cell receptor beta chains drawn from one sample of a study of blood T cell repertoires in COVID-19. TCRdb's copy holds only in-frame clones and misses some; the assay was immunoSEQ multiplex PCR. Among 300,000 to 350,000 clones listed, almost 90% were seen once. The sequenced sample was PBMCs or T cells enriched from blood (not recorded which). All receptors come from a woman aged 18-29 years with acute COVID-19. Both conserved end residues are part of each CDR3. D genes are given only for firm matches. Some rows mark clone size as missing; the rest say once, few, many or name a class of expanded clone.

D gene	J gene	clone size	V gene	CDR3 DNA	CDR3 protein
-	TRBJ2-1	-	TRBV24-1	TGTGCCACCAGTGATTCGGCCTTGGGGCCCGGGCACAATGAGCAGTTCTTC	CATSDSALGPGHNEQFF
-	TRBJ2-7	-	TRBV3-1/TRBV3-2	TGTGCCAGCAGACCCCTCGACAGTTACGAGCAGTACTTC	CASRPLDSYEQYF
TRBD1	TRBJ1-1	-	TRBV27	TGTGCCAGCAGTTTGGACAGGCTCTTGAGGGAAGCTTTCTTT	CASSLDRLLREAFF
-	TRBJ1-2	-	TRBV18	TGTGCCAGCTCATTAGGGGTTGGCTACACCTTC	CASSLGVGYTF
TRBD1	TRBJ1-2	-	TRBV6-5	TGTGCCAGCAGTTCCTCCGGGACAGGGAACTATGGCTACACCTTC	CASSSSGTGNYGYTF
TRBD1	TRBJ2-7	-	TRBV6-5	TGTGCCAGCAGTTATGGGGACAGCCTCTCCTACGAGCAGTACTTC	CASSYGDSLSYEQYF
-	TRBJ1-5	-	TRBV28	TGTGCCAGCACCTATGACAGAGATCAGCCCCAGCATTTT	CASTYDRDQPQHF
TRBD1	TRBJ2-7	-	TRBV27	TGTGCCAGCAGTATCCGGACAGGGGGCCCCTACGAGCAGTACTTC	CASSIRTGGPYEQYF
-	TRBJ1-1	-	TRBV28	TGTGCCAGCACTAGAACGGGAGGGAACACTGAAGCTTTCTTT	CASTRTGGNTEAFF
-	TRBJ2-7	once	TRBV19	TGTGCCAGTAGTATTTTAGGGAGGGAGCAGTACTTC	CASSILGREQYF
TRBD2	TRBJ2-1	-	TRBV6-5	TGTGCCAGCAGCTCCGGGACTAGCGCGTACAATGAGCAGTTCTTC	CASSSGTSAYNEQFF
TRBD2	TRBJ2-2	once	TRBV7-3	TGTGCCAGCAGCTTAAGTCCCGTCGTACTAGCGGCGAACACCGGGGAGCTGTTTTTT	CASSLSPVVLAANTGELFF
TRBD2	TRBJ2-1	-	TRBV6-4	TGTGCCAGCAGCCCAGGCGGGGGTTCCTACAATGAGCAGTTCTTC	CASSPGGGSYNEQFF
TRBD1	TRBJ2-2	-	TRBV5-1	TGCGCCAGCAGCCTGGACAGGGGGTTGGGGGAGCTGTTTTTT	CASSLDRGLGELFF
-	TRBJ2-1	-	TRBV24-1	TGTGCCACCAGTGTGGATAGGGGGGGAAGCTACAATGAGCAGTTCTTC	CATSVDRGGSYNEQFF
TRBD1	TRBJ2-2	-	TRBV7-9	TGTGCCAGCAGCTTAGGCAGGGGGCTAAGCACCGGGGAGCTGTTTTTT	CASSLGRGLSTGELFF
-	TRBJ1-1	-	TRBV9	TGTGCCAGCAGCGCCCGAGAGGCGGCGAACACTGAAGCTTTCTTT	CASSAREAANTEAFF
TRBD1	TRBJ1-3	-	TRBV9	TGTGCCAGCAGCCCTGGCAGGGGGCCTGGAAACACCATATATTTT	CASSPGRGPGNTIYF
TRBD1	TRBJ1-6	-	TRBV6-7	TGTGCCAGCAGCCTACATCCGACAGGGCGCGGGGATTCACCCCTCCACTTT	CASSLHPTGRGDSPLHF
-	TRBJ2-6	-	TRBV30	TGTGCCGGATCCACCTCGGACAGCGTGACCTCTGGGGCCAACGTCCTGACTTTC	CAGSTSDSVTSGANVLTF
-	TRBJ1-1	-	TRBV11-3	TGTGCCAGCAGCTCTGATGGAGTCATGAACACTGAAGCTTTCTTT	CASSSDGVMNTEAFF
TRBD2	TRBJ2-1	-	TRBV5-4	TGTGCCAGCAGCTACTTAGCGGGCTCCTACAATGAGCAGTTCTTC	CASSYLAGSYNEQFF
TRBD2	TRBJ2-1	-	TRBV27	TGTGCCAGCAGTTTTAGGACTAGCGGGATTACGAGCAATGAGCAGTTCTTC	CASSFRTSGITSNEQFF
-	TRBJ1-4	-	TRBV25-1	TGTGCCAGCAGTGGTTTCCAGGGCCAGGCAACTAATGAAAAACTGTTTTTT	CASSGFQGQATNEKLFF
-	TRBJ1-5	-	TRBV19	TGTGCCAGTAGTATCGTTTGGGCAGGTAGCAATCAGCCCCAGCATTTT	CASSIVWAGSNQPQHF
-	TRBJ1-5	-	TRBV6-5	TGTGCCAGCAGTTTGACATCGGGGGGGGAGAATCAGCCCCAGCATTTT	CASSLTSGGENQPQHF
TRBD1	TRBJ1-2	few	TRBV2	TGTGCCAGCAGCCTGGACAGGGGGAACTATGGCTACACCTTC	CASSLDRGNYGYTF
TRBD2	TRBJ2-1	-	TRBV5-5	TGTGCCAGCAGCTTGCGCACTAGCGGGAGGTCTGAGCAGTTCTTC	CASSLRTSGRSEQFF
-	TRBJ2-3	-	TRBV30	TGTGCCTGGTCCATTGGCGGAAGCACAGATACGCAGTATTTT	CAWSIGGSTDTQYF
-	TRBJ1-1	once	TRBV2	TGTGCCGCCCAGGGGAACACTGAAGCTTTCTTT	CAAQGNTEAFF
TRBD2	TRBJ2-6	-	TRBV7-8	TGTGCCAGCAGCAAGATCGCCAGACTAGCGGGAGTTTTTGGGGCCAACGTCCTGACTTTC	CASSKIARLAGVFGANVLTF
-	TRBJ2-3	-	TRBV10-3	TGTGCCATCAGTGAGTCGATCCGGCAGGGTCCCACAGATACGCAGTATTTT	CAISESIRQGPTDTQYF
TRBD1	TRBJ1-2	-	TRBV19	TGTGCCAGTAAGGGGGCTGGCTACACCTTC	CASKGAGYTF
-	TRBJ1-1	-	TRBV12-3/TRBV12-4	TGTGCCAGCAGTTTACAGAACACTGAAGCTTTCTTT	CASSLQNTEAFF
TRBD2	TRBJ2-2	-	TRBV27	TGTGCCAGCAGTCCGCTTACTAGCGGGAGACGTGACGGGGAGCTGTTTTTT	CASSPLTSGRRDGELFF
-	TRBJ2-5	once	TRBV2	TGTGCCAGCAGTGAAGTACCCGGGGAGACCCAGTACTTC	CASSEVPGETQYF
TRBD2	TRBJ2-1	-	TRBV6-4	TGTGCCAGCAGCCTACTAGCGGGAATGGGGAATGAGCAGTTCTTC	CASSLLAGMGNEQFF
TRBD1	TRBJ1-4	-	TRBV29-1	TGCAGCGTCTATACAGGGGAGACTATCGAAAAACTGTTTTTT	CSVYTGETIEKLFF
TRBD2	TRBJ2-3	-	TRBV5-4	TGTGCCAGCAGCCCAAGGACTAGCGGGGGCCCCACAGATACGCAGTATTTT	CASSPRTSGGPTDTQYF
TRBD1	TRBJ1-5	once	TRBV19	TGTGCCAGTTATCAGGGGGCCAGCAATCAGCCCCAGCATTTT	CASYQGASNQPQHF
TRBD1	TRBJ2-2	-	TRBV11-3	TGTGCCAGCAGCCCCCGACGCTGGGACAGACTAAACACCGGGGAGCTGTTTTTT	CASSPRRWDRLNTGELFF
TRBD1	TRBJ1-5	-	TRBV5-6	TGTGCCAGCAGCAGTTTGGACAGGGGGCGTGCTGGCAATCAGCCCCAGCATTTT	CASSSLDRGRAGNQPQHF
-	TRBJ2-7	-	TRBV19	TGTGCCAGTAGCCTTAGCGACCGAGGCTCCTACGAGCAGTACTTC	CASSLSDRGSYEQYF